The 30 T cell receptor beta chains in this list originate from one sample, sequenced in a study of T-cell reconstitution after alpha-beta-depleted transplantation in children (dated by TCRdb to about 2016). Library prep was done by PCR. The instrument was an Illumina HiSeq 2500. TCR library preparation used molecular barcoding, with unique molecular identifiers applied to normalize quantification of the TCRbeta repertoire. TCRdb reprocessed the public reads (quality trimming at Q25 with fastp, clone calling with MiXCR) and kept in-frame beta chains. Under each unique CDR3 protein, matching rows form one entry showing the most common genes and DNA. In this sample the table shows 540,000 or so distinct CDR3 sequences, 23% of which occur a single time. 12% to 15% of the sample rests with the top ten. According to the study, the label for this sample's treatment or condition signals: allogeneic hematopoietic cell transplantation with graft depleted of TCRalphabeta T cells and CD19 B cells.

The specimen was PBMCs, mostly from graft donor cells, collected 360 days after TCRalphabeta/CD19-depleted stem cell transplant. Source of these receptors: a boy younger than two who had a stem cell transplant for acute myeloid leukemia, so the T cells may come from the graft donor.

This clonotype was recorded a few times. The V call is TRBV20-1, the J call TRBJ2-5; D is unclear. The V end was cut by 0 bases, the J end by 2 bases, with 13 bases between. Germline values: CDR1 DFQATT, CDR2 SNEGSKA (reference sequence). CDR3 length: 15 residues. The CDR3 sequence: CSARDRRVRQETQYF. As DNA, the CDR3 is TGCAGTGCTAGAGATCGTCGGGTCAGGCAAGAGACCCAGTACTTC.

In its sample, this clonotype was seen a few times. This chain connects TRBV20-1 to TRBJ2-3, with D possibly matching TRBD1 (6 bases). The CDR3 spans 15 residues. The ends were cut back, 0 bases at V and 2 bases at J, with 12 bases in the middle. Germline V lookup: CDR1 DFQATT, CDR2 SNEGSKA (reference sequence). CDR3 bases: TGCAGTGCTAGAGATGGGGGCAGGTTCACAGATACGCAGTATTTT. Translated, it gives CSARDGGRFTDTQYF.

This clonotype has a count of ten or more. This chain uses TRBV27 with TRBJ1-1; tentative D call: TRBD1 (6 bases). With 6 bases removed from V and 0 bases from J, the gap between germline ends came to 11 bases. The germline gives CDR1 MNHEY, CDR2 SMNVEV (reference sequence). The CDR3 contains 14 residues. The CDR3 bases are TGTGCCAGCAGGGACAGACGGATGAACACTGAAGCTTTCTTT. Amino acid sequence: CASRDRRMNTEAFF.

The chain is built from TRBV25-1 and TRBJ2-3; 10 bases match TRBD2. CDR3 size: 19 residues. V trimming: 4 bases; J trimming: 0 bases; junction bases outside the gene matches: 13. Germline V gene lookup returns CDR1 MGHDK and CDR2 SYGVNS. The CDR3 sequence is CASSGLHSGGITSTDTQYF. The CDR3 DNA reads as TGTGCCAGCAGTGGACTACATAGCGGGGGGATAACTAGCACAGATACGCAGTATTTT.

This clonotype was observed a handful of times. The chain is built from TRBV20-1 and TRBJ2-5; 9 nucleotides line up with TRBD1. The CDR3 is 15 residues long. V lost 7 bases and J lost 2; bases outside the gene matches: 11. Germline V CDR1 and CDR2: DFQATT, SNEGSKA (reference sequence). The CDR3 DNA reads TGCAGTGTTCAGACCACTGGGACAGGGCAAGAGACCCAGTACTTC. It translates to CSVQTTGTGQETQYF.

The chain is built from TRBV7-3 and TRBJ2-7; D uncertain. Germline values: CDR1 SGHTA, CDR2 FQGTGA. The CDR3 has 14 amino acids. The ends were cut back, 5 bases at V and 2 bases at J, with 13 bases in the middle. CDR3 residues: CASSLNGGAYEQYF. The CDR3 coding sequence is TGTGCCAGCAGCCTTAATGGCGGAGCCTACGAGCAGTACTTC.

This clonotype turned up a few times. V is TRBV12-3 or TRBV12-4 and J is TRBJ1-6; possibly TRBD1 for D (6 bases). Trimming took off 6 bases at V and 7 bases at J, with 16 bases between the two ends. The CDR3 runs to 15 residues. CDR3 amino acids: CASSQGTELNSPLHF. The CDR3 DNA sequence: TGTGCCAGCAGCCAGGGGACGGAGCTAAATTCACCCCTCCACTTT.

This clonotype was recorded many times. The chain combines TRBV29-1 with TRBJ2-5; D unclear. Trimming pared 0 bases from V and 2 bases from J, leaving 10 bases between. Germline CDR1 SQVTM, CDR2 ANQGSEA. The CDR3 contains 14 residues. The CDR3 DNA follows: TGCAGCGTTGAAGAGGTAGGGTCGCAAGAGACCCAGTACTTC. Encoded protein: CSVEEVGSQETQYF. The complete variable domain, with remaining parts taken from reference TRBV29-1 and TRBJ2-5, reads SAVISQKPSRDICQRGTSLTIQCQVDSQVTMMFWYRQQPGQSLTLIATANQGSEATYESGFVIDKFPISRPNLTFSTLTVSNMSPEDSSIYLCSVEEVGSQETQYFGPGTRLLVL.

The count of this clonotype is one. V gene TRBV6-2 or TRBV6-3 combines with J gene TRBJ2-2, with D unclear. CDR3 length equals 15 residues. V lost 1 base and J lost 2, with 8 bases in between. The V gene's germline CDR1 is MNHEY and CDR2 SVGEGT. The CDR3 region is CASSYLNLNTGELFF. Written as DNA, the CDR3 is TGTGCCAGCAGTTACTTGAACCTCAACACCGGGGAGCTGTTTTTT.

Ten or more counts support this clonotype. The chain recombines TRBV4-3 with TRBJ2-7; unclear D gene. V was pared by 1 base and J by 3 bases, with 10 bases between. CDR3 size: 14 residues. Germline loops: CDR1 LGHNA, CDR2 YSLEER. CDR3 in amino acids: CASSQGKWNYEQYF. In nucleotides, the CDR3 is TGCGCCAGCAGCCAAGGGAAGTGGAACTACGAGCAGTACTTC.

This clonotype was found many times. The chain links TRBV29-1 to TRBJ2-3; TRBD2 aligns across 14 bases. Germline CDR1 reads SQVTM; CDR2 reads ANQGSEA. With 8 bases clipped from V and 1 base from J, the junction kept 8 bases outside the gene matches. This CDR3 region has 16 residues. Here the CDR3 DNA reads TGCAGCCTTCACCCGGGACTAGCGGGGGGCACAGATACGCAGTATTTT. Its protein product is CSLHPGLAGGTDTQYF.

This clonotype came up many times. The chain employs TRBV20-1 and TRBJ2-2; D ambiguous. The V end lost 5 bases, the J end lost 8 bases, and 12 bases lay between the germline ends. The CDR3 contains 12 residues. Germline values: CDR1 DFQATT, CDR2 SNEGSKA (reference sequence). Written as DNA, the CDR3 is TGCAGTGCTCCCCGACAAATTGGGGAGCTGTTTTTT. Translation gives CSAPRQIGELFF.

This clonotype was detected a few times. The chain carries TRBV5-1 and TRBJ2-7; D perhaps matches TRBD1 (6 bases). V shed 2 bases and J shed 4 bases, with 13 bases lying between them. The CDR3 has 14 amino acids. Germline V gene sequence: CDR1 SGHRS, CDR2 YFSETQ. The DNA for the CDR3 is TGCGCCAGCAGCTTATCGGGACAACCTTACGAGCAGTACGTC. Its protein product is CASSLSGQPYEQYV.

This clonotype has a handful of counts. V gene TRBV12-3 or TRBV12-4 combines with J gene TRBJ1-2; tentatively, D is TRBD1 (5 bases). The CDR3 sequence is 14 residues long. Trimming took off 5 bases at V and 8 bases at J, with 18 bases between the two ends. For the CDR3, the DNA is TGTGCCAGCAGTCCTCCGGGGGGTTTAGGAGGCTACACCTTC. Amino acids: CASSPPGGLGGYTF.

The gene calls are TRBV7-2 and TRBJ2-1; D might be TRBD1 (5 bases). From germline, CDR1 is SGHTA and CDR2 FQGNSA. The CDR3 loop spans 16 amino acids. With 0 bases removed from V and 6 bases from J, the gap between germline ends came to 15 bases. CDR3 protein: CASSLALSGSINEQFF. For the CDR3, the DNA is TGTGCCAGCAGCTTAGCGCTTTCAGGGTCTATCAATGAGCAGTTCTTC.

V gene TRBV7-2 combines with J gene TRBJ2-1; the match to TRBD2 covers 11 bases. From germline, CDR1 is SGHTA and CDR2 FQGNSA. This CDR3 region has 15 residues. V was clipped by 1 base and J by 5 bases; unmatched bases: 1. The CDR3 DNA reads TGTGCCAGCAGCTTAGTTAGCGGGGGGGACAATGAGCAGTTCTTC. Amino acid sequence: CASSLVSGGDNEQFF.

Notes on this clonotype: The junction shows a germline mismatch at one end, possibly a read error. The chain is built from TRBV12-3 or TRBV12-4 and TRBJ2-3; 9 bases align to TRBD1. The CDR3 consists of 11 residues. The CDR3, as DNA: TGTGCCAGCACCACAGGGGGCCGACGAACGTTT. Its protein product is CASTTGGRRTF.

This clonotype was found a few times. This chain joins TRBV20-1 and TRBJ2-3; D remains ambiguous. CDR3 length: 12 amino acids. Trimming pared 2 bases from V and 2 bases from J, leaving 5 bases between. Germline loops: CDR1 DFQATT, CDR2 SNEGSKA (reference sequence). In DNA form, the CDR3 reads TGCAGTGCTAGACCGGCCACAGATACGCAGTATTTT. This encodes CSARPATDTQYF.

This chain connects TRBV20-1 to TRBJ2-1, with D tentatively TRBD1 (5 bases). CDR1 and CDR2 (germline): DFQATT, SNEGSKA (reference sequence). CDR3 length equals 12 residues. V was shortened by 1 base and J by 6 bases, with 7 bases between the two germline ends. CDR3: CSARGQINEQFF. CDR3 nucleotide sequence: TGCAGTGCTAGAGGACAGATCAATGAGCAGTTCTTC.

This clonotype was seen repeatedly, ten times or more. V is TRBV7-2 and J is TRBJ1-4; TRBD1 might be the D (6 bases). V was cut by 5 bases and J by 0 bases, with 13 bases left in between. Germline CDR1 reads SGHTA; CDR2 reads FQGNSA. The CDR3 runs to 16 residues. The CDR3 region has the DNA TGTGCCAGCAGCCCAACAGGGAGAGCAACTAATGAAAAACTGTTTTTT. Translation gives CASSPTGRATNEKLFF. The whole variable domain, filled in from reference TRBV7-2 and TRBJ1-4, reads GAGVSQSPSNKVTEKGKDVELRCDPISGHTALYWYRQSLGQGLEFLIYFQGNSAPDKSGLPSDRFSAERTGGSVSTLTIQRTQQEDSAVYLCASSPTGRATNEKLFFGSGTQLSVL.

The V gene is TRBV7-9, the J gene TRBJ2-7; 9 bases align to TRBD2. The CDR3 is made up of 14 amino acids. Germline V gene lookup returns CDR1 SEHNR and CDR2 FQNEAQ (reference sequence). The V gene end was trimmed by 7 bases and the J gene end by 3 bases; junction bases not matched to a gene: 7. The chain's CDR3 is CASTAGGDDYEQYF. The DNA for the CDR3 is TGTGCCAGCACCGCGGGGGGGGACGACTACGAGCAGTACTTC.

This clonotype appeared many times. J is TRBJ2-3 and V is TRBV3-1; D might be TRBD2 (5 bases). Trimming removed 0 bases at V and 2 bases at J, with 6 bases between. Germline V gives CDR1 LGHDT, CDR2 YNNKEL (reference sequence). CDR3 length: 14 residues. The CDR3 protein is CASSQDRDTDTQYF. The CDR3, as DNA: TGTGCCAGCAGCCAAGATCGGGACACAGATACGCAGTATTTT.

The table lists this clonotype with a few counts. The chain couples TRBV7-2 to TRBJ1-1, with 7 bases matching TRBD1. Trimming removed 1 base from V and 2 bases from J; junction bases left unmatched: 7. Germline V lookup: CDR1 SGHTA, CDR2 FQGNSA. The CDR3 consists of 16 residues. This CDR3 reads CASSLDPDRANTEAFF. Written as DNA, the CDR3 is TGTGCCAGCAGCTTAGACCCTGACAGGGCTAACACTGAAGCTTTCTTT.

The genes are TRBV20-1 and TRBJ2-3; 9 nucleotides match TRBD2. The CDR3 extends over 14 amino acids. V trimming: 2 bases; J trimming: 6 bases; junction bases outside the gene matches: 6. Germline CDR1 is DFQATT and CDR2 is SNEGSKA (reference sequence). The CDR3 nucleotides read TGCAGTGCTAGATCTAGCGGGGCAACCGATACGCAGTATTTT. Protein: CSARSSGATDTQYF.

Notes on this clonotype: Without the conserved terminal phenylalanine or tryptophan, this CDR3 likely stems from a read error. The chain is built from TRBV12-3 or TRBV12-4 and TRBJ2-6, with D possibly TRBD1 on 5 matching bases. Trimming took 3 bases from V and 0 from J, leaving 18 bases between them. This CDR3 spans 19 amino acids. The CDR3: CASSLSSGRTYSGANVLTV. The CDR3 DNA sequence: TGTGCCAGCAGTTTGTCCTCCGGCAGGACATACTCTGGGGCCAACGTCCTGACTGTC.

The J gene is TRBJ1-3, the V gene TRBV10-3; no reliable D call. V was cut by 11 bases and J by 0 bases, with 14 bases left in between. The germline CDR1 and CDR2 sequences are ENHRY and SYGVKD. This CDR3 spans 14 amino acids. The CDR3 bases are TGTGCCTCCAGAGACGGATACTCTGGAAACACCATATATTTT. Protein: CASRDGYSGNTIYF.

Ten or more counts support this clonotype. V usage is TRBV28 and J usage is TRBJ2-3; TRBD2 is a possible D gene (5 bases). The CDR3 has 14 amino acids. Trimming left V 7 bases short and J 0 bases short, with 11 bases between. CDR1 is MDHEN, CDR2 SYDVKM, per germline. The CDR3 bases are TGTGCCAGCACTGGGAGATCTAGCACAGATACGCAGTATTTT. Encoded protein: CASTGRSSTDTQYF.

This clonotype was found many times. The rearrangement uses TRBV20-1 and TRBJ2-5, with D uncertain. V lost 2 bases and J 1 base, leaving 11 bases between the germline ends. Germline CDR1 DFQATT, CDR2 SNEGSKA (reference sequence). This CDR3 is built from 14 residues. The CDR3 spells CSARLNTIQETQYF. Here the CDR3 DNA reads TGCAGTGCTAGACTCAACACCATCCAAGAGACCCAGTACTTC.

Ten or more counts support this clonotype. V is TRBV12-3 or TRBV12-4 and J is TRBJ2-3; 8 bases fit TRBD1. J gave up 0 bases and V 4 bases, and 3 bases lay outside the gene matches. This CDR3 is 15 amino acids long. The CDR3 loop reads CASSYGTGSTDTQYF. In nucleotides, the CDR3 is TGTGCCAGCAGTTATGGGACAGGAAGCACAGATACGCAGTATTTT.

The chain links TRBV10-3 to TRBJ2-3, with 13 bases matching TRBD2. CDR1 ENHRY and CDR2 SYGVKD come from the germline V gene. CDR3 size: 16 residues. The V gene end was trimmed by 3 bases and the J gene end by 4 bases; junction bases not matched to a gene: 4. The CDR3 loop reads CAISDPGLAGSDTQYF. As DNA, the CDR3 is TGTGCCATCAGTGATCCGGGACTAGCGGGATCAGATACGCAGTATTTT.